Listed below are T cell receptor beta chains from one sample, sequenced in a study of blood T cell repertoires in COVID-19. Some clones are missing from TCRdb's copy, which holds only in-frame ones; the method was immunoSEQ multiplex PCR. This table has some 30,000 clones, about 90% appearing once. Material: peripheral blood. The receptors stem from a human donor in a cohort sampled during active COVID-19. Each CDR3 is given with its conserved first and last residue. The order of the fields is V gene, CDR3 protein.

TRBV27,CATRKRGPGNEQFF
TRBV6-5,CASSYGRGGGEKLFF
TRBV3-1/TRBV3-2,CASRGREARTEAFF
TRBV10-3,CAISEGTGVGGYTF
TRBV10-3,CAIRMGAQQPQHF
TRBV7-2,CASSLVGYSAFF
TRBV27,CASSLYPRSTDTQYF
TRBV4-1,CASSPRGAGTDTQYF
TRBV9,CASSTRDGTNYGYTF
TRBV2,CASSERPTADSPLHF
TRBV19,CASSIETLGGQPQHF
TRBV10-2,CASSSQGAGETQYF
TRBV7-9,CASSQGHLSYEQYF
TRBV5-1,CASSTSGDSNQPQHF
TRBV6-4,CASSDSDIANEKLFF
TRBV2,CASRRPGNDNQPQHF
TRBV7-2,CASSLEGGLSPGELFF
TRBV6-5,CASSPGIYGYTF
TRBV10-2,CASSESPVSTDTQYF
TRBV6-1,CASSEARVRNTEAFF
TRBV5-1,CASSPDRGDEQYF
TRBV2,CASSDRGETEAFF
TRBV10-3,CAISESSTTAGQPQHF
TRBV19,CASWETSGSHNEQFF
TRBV9,CASSVGGSETQETQYF
TRBV7-2,CASSLNGQGNQPQHF
TRBV3-1/TRBV3-2,CASSLGTSGGYEQYF
TRBV10-3,CATAGDSLNEKLFF
TRBV3-1/TRBV3-2,CASSQAGQYNSPLHF
TRBV7-9,CASSRTGRWYEQYF
TRBV19,CASSIQQGNQPQHF
TRBV4-2,CASSQPYYRDRVQAFF
TRBV2,CASNYRRDRGRTEAFF
TRBV7-2,CASRSPANYGYTF
TRBV5-4,CASSLAGQPSDTQYF
TRBV4-1,CASSQGTNTDTQYF
TRBV11-2,CASSLDGPRGQEQYF
TRBV7-2,CASSLLMDSRGWYF
TRBV4-2,CASSRLAGGSTDTQYF
TRBV25-1,CASTGGTGTTGELFF
TRBV6-5,CASSFPGVGAGEQYF
TRBV5-4,CASSLRGRAYEQYF
TRBV3-1/TRBV3-2,CASSQQGQGRNYGYTF
TRBV12-3/TRBV12-4,CASSSMRGGGYTF
TRBV18,CASSPLSIPNTEAFF
TRBV6-2/TRBV6-3,CASSFPRGQSGELFF
TRBV30,CAWSWGQPTGELFF
TRBV12-1,CASSFARQTGDEQFF
TRBV5-1,CASSLGQGPYNEQFF
TRBV20-1,CSASPTSTDTQYF
TRBV4-2,CASSQGGTAGVETQYF